These 18 T cell receptor beta chains were all obtained from the same sample, sequenced in a study of shared clonotypes between healthy human individuals. Repertoires were generated with immunoSEQ multiplex PCR, while TCRdb's copy carries only in-frame clones and drops some. The sample records about 2.5 million clones, less than 95% being singletons. Sequencing was done on a sample of naive CD4+ T cells from PBMCs. The subset was: CD45RA+ positively selected. The receptors derive from a man aged 18 to 30 in good health. Some clones in this sample may be carry-over from other donors' samples.

The rearrangement links TRBV15 to TRBJ2-7, with TRBD1 matching over 8 bases. This CDR3 comprises 16 residues. The germline V gene encodes CDR1 LNHNV and CDR2 YYDKDF (reference sequence). V dropped 8 bases and J dropped 3; count of bases not matched to a gene: 15. The CDR3 sequence: CATADRAQMNHYEQYF. In DNA form, the CDR3 reads TGTGCCACCGCGGACAGGGCCCAAATGAATCACTACGAGCAGTACTTC. Variable domain in full (rest from reference TRBV15 and TRBJ2-7): DAMVIQNPRYQVTQFGKPVTLSCSQTLNHNVMYWYQQKSSQAPKLLFHYYDKDFNNEADTPDNFQSRRPNTSFCFLDIRSPGLGDTAMYLCATADRAQMNHYEQYFGPGTRLTVT.

V is TRBV21-1 and J is TRBJ2-1. TRBV21-1 is a pseudogene locus. This CDR3 has 15 amino acids. CDR3: CASSKGHRFCNEQFF. The CDR3 DNA sequence: TGTGCCAGCAGCAAAGGTCACCGCTTTTGCAATGAGCAGTTCTTC.

The V call is TRBV13, the J call TRBJ1-2; D is unresolved. CDR1 is PRHDT, CDR2 FYEKMQ, per germline (reference sequence). There are 14 residues in the CDR3. Trimming removed 7 bases at V and 4 bases at J, with 16 bases between. CDR3 nucleotide sequence: TGTGCCAGCACCTTTCGGCCCCAAAGCTATGGCTACACCTTC. It codes for CASTFRPQSYGYTF.

The chain employs TRBV4-3 and TRBJ1-4; D gene uncertain. The CDR3 is 15 amino acids. V was cut by 0 bases and J by 0 bases, with 5 bases left in between. The germline V gene encodes CDR1 LGHNA and CDR2 YSLEER. CDR3 residues: CASSQDSATNEKLFF. As DNA, the CDR3 is TGCGCCAGCAGCCAAGATTCAGCAACTAATGAAAAACTGTTTTTT.

The CDR3 here is CASSDSNGGNTIYF. The CDR3 DNA is TGTGCCAGCAGTGATTCGAACGGCGGAAACACCATATATTTT. The chain uses TRBV25-1 and TRBJ1-3; D not resolved. V gave up 3 bases and J gave up 4 bases, with 10 bases separating them. This CDR3 contains 14 residues. Germline lookup yields CDR1 MGHDK and CDR2 SYGVNS.

As regards this clone: Other DNA sequences in the sample encode the same CDR3. This sequence joins TRBV9 and TRBJ2-3; unclear D gene. Germline V gene sequence: CDR1 SGDLS, CDR2 YYNGEE. This CDR3 has 13 amino acids. V was shortened by 0 bases and J by 3 bases, with 5 bases between the two germline ends. Here the CDR3 DNA reads TGTGCCAGCAGCGTAGCGTCTACAGATACGCAGTATTTT. It translates to CASSVASTDTQYF.

The chain couples TRBV5-1 to TRBJ2-5; no reliable D call. Germline lookup yields CDR1 SGHRS and CDR2 YFSETQ. V lost 2 bases and J 2 bases, leaving 10 bases between the germline ends. The CDR3 totals 14 residues. CDR3 residues: CASSFALWQETQYF. The CDR3 region has the DNA TGCGCCAGCAGCTTCGCCCTTTGGCAAGAGACCCAGTACTTC.

The gene calls are TRBV18 and TRBJ1-2; D gene uncertain. Germline V CDR1 and CDR2: KGHSH, LQKENI. V was cut by 6 bases and J by 8 bases, with 19 bases left in between. The CDR3 covers 14 residues. In DNA form, the CDR3 reads TGTGCCAGCTCGACCAGCGGGTACACAAGCGGCTACACCTTC. Translating it yields CASSTSGYTSGYTF.

The chain links TRBV6-6 to TRBJ1-1; tentative D call: TRBD1 (6 bases). CDR1 is MNHNY, CDR2 SVGAGI, per germline (reference sequence). Trimming shortened V by 6 bases and J by 6 bases, and 14 bases separated the two germline ends. CDR3 length: 13 residues. The CDR3 is CASRSTGSAEAFF. For the CDR3, the DNA is TGTGCCAGCAGAAGTACAGGGAGCGCTGAAGCTTTCTTT.

CDR3 sequence (DNA): TGCGCCAGCAGCACCGGGACTAGCGGTCCCTACGAGCAGTACTTC. Protein: CASSTGTSGPYEQYF. The chain recombines TRBV5-1 with TRBJ2-7; TRBD2 matches 11 bases. V was pared by 4 bases and J by 2 bases, with 5 bases of the junction left unmatched. CDR3 size: 15 residues. Per the germline V gene, CDR1 is SGHRS and CDR2 is YFSETQ.

Points on this clone: This sample also contains other DNA sequences that code for the same CDR3. The chain joins TRBV10-3 to TRBJ2-5; D tentatively fits TRBD1 or TRBD2 (5 bases each). Germline V gene sequence: CDR1 ENHRY, CDR2 SYGVKD. The V and J ends lost 0 bases and 5 bases respectively, with 7 bases between them. The CDR3 has 13 residues. The CDR3 DNA is TGTGCCATCAGTGAGTCATGGGGGGAGACCCAGTACTTC. Residues: CAISESWGETQYF.

The gene calls are TRBV5-4 and TRBJ2-7; unclear D gene. CDR1 is SGHNT, CDR2 YYREEE, per germline (reference sequence). V dropped 0 bases and J dropped 6 bases, with 10 bases sitting between them. This CDR3 region has 13 residues. CDR3 protein: CASSLEPRSEQYF. DNA of the CDR3: TGTGCCAGCAGCTTGGAACCCCGGAGCGAGCAGTACTTC.

V is TRBV15 and J is TRBJ2-7; perhaps TRBD1 as D (5 bases). V was trimmed by 1 base and J by 5 bases, leaving 21 bases between them. Germline V gene data show CDR1 as LNHNV and CDR2 as YYDKDF (reference sequence). The CDR3 totals 17 residues. The CDR3, as DNA: TGTGCCACCAGCAGAGCCCAGTGGCAGGGTGGAGTCAACGAGCAGTACTTC. It is translated as CATSRAQWQGGVNEQYF. The full variable domain, with the rest looked up from reference TRBV15 and TRBJ2-7, is DAMVIQNPRYQVTQFGKPVTLSCSQTLNHNVMYWYQQKSSQAPKLLFHYYDKDFNNEADTPDNFQSRRPNTSFCFLDIRSPGLGDTAMYLCATSRAQWQGGVNEQYFGPGTRLTVT.

A few counts support this clone. The chain couples TRBV28 to TRBJ1-2, with D uncertain. Per the germline V gene, CDR1 is MDHEN and CDR2 is SYDVKM. Trimming stripped 8 bases from V and 4 bases from J, with 14 bases between. The CDR3 has 13 amino acids. The CDR3: CASSLGRRYGYTF. The CDR3 region has the DNA TGTGCCAGCTCCTTAGGGAGGCGCTATGGCTACACCTTC.

The chain joins TRBV11-1 to TRBJ1-2; D is possibly TRBD1 (5 bases). Germline lookup yields CDR1 SGHAT and CDR2 FQDESV (reference sequence). Trimming removed 5 bases from V and 8 bases from J, with 21 bases in between. This CDR3 spans 15 amino acids. CDR3 DNA: TGTGCCAGCAGCCCCGGGAAAGCAAGGGGAGGAGGCTACACCTTC. Its protein is CASSPGKARGGGYTF.

The chain recombines TRBV6-7 with TRBJ2-5; D gene unclear. TRBV6-7 is recorded as an ORF, its role being uncertain. The CDR3 has 17 amino acids. V dropped 2 bases and J dropped 5 bases, with 21 bases sitting between them. The CDR3 here is CASSYHYARFPAETQYF. The CDR3 DNA sequence: TGTGCCAGCAGTTACCACTACGCCCGTTTCCCCGCGGAGACCCAGTACTTC.

The chain uses TRBV9 and TRBJ2-7; no reliable D call. The V end lost 4 bases, the J end lost 2 bases, and 16 bases lay between the germline ends. CDR3 length: 15 amino acids. The germline V gene encodes CDR1 SGDLS and CDR2 YYNGEE. Written as DNA, the CDR3 is TGTGCCAGCAGCTTAAGCCCTTGGGGAACCTACGAGCAGTACTTC. Its protein is CASSLSPWGTYEQYF.

The V gene is TRBV28, the J gene TRBJ1-2; 9 nucleotides align to TRBD1. The V and J ends lost 9 bases and 1 base, in that order; junction bases with no gene match: 15. This CDR3 contains 17 residues. CDR1 and CDR2 (germline): MDHEN, SYDVKM. This CDR3 is CASQTNSGTGFNYGYTF. In DNA form, the CDR3 reads TGTGCCAGTCAAACGAATTCCGGGACAGGGTTTAACTATGGCTACACCTTC.